This TCR beta chain was retrieved from a study of cytomegalovirus exposure and HLA in healthy donors (dated by TCRdb to 2016 to 2017). General notes on the study: In an earlier analysis of under 750 of the donors, 276 Gb of sequence data and 90 million to 120 million unique TCR beta sequences from 180 million or so T cells were reported. An early release that covered fewer than 800 HLA-typed donors contained approximately 300 gigabases of sequencing data and around 85 million unique TCR sequences. Among the roughly 400 genotyped donors, around 81% belonged to the genetic ancestry cluster associated with self-reported Caucasian donors. The study was designed to test whether signatures of past pathogen exposure could be identified by cataloging public T cell receptors. The study used immunosequencing to profile the T cell repertoires of 666 subjects and linked those repertoires to cytomegalovirus serostatus. Besides the first cohort of hundreds of subjects, a separate validation cohort made up of 120 or so different subjects was used. The study combined high-throughput TCR immunosequencing, statistical association of individual TCRs with disease status, and machine learning to predict cytomegalovirus infection status. To study patterns of TCR occurrence, a later analysis re-analyzed previously published TCR beta repertoires from several hundred donors and added high-resolution HLA genotyping. The later analysis used no new phenotypic data to find candidate immune exposures, relying instead on TCR beta sequences and their occurrence across donors. In an earlier analysis of several hundred of the donors, high-throughput TCR beta sequencing was used to judge whether each TCR beta V gene segment behaved as functional or pseudogenic. Donor age, sex, ethnicity and CMV serostatus were collected together with the repertoire data. In a later genetic analysis, genome-wide SNP genotypes for about three fifths of the 666 donors were used, and that subset was treated as a discovery cohort. All discovery cohort repertoires had been generated using a single sequencing platform. Class I and class II HLA loci were covered by the typing at four-digit resolution. Typing coverage varied by locus: roughly 629-640 donors for A, B, C, DRB1 and DQB1; around 560 for DQA1; over 600 for DPA1; 450 to 480 for DPB1. Five DR-DQ haplotypes were handled as single units for association and clustering, since linkage in the cohort was strong. Among 398 genotyped donors of the cohort, an average of roughly 240,000 unique TCR beta nucleotide sequences were sequenced per donor, 15% to 20% of them non-productive. General study outcomes and caveats: Only TCR beta chains were sequenced in this cohort, and the absence of alpha or paired-chain data limited detectable features. Correlated functional status among segregating V segments might be attributable to linkage disequilibrium, but an unknown experimental factor could not be ruled out. A total of 150 to 200 TCR beta chains were listed by the study as associated with cytomegalovirus. The presence/absence analyses assumed that sequencing depth was roughly uniform across donors, and that assumption may not be true. The 87-base-pair reads could not distinguish some IMGT-functional V segments, including TRBV6-2 and TRBV6-3, so those segments were excluded. In a later analysis, several top co-occurrence clusters were reported to appear linked to parvovirus B19, influenza, CMV and Epstein-Barr virus. In an earlier analysis of approximately 590 of the donors, most TCR beta V segments appeared in productive rearrangements about 90% or about 30% of the time, broadly matching IMGT annotations. In a later analysis, TCR association rates were found to vary across HLA loci, with the most associated TCRs seen for DRB1 alleles and the fewest for HLA-C alleles. The authors suggested that the approach could potentially be extended to other disease states and immunological phenotypes. In vitro tests confirmed that a few of the cytomegalovirus-associated TCR beta chains recognize cytomegalovirus antigens. Because counts were too low, about 18 rarely observed V segments, including chromosome 9 orphons, were excluded from the earlier analysis of about 500 of the donors. In a later genetic analysis, a missense DCLRE1C variant was associated with V-gene and J-gene trimming of TCR beta chains, and the association was replicated in an independent cohort. Because some donors lacked HLA typing at each locus, the association tests relied only on the typed subset. According to a later genetic analysis, donors in an Asian-associated ancestry cluster had fewer N-insertions in productive TCRs than the roughly 700-donor mean. In a later analysis, HLA-associated TCR beta chains were found to be more clonally expanded and to have lower generation probabilities than equally common non-associated chains. Most CMV-associated TCR beta chains appeared to be HLA-restricted in a later analysis, and the HLA associations seemed to be driven largely by CMV exposure. A later analysis associated 16,951 TCR beta sequences with specific HLA alleles at a false discovery rate of 0.05. Across donors, most TCR sequences were observed very rarely, whereas some public TCRs were present in many individuals. For the cohort, immune exposure information was limited to CMV serostatus. A cluster of highly shared sequence variants was judged likely to represent a technical artifact of the sequencing pipeline. A further reported finding was that TCR beta sequences accurately predicted the HLA-A and HLA-B alleles for most subjects in the first cohort. Strong co-occurrence of HLA alleles, especially DR and DQ, made assigning TCR associations to individual alleles difficult. Cytomegalovirus status was reported to be diagnosed by the classifier with high specificity and sensitivity in both the original and validation cohorts.

Comment on this clone: Its antigen has not been determined. There are no base qualities to consult, and no much larger clone falls within one base.

The cohort consisted of 670 or so healthy bone marrow donors. At the time of sampling, all cohort members were nominally healthy, though unrecorded immune exposures were likely present. The donor was CMV seronegative and belonged to the group of over 300 seronegative cohort members. A peripheral blood sample was collected from each donor, and TCR beta sequencing was performed on peripheral blood mononuclear cells. Genomic DNA was extracted from the blood cell samples with the Qiagen DNeasy Blood Extraction Kit. From a lookup of the germline V gene, CDR1 and CDR2 are SGHTA and FQGNSA. V loses 5 bases at its end and J loses 3 bases; junction bases beyond the gene matches: 6. Taken from cysteine to phenylalanine, the CDR3 has 14 residues. CDR3 DNA is the only sequence kept; it has 42 bases, read in frame from the first base. Library prep was done by the immunoSEQ multiplex PCR assay. A mixture of 60 forward primers for TCR Vbeta segments and 13 reverse primers for TCR Jbeta segments was used in the multiplex PCR. The CDR3 region of rearranged TCR beta genes was amplified from genomic DNA by a multiplex PCR assay. Amplified TCR beta libraries were sequenced as 87-base-pair reads on the Illumina HiSeq System. The published analysis was carried out like this. In a later analysis, tens of millions of unique TCR beta chains were counted across the approximately 640 repertoires, and roughly 11 million of these chains were shared by at least two donors. Raw reads were error-corrected and collapsed into unique sequences with a nearest-neighbor algorithm that merged closely related sequences to remove PCR and sequencing errors. To assign V, D and J gene segments, CDR3 sequences were aligned to IMGT reference sequences. Each retained sequence needed at least a six-nucleotide match to both a V gene segment and a J gene segment. A rearrangement counted as productive if the CDR3 had no stop codons and remained in frame with V and J, and every other rearrangement counted as non-productive. Following IMGT convention, CDR3 was defined as the stretch from the second conserved V-encoded cysteine up to the conserved J-encoded phenylalanine. Sequences without an unambiguous match to a single V gene segment were excluded from the earlier analysis of about 600 of the donors. An earlier analysis of about 590 of the donors classified V segments as functional when productive rearrangements were above 56.7% and as segregating when the standard deviation between donors was above 5%. To diagnose cytomegalovirus status from the catalog of TCR beta chain sequences, a statistical classification framework was built. In a later analysis, TCR nucleotide sequences were compared against IMGT/GENE-DB human TR gene sequences so that V and J genes could be assigned. A later analysis assigned CDR3 sequences and most-parsimonious VDJ recombination scenarios with the TCRdist pipeline. In a later analysis, each TCR beta chain was defined by its CDR3 amino acid sequence together with its V-gene family, and reads without a unique V-gene family were excluded. As a way to deal with suspected cross-contamination and a sequencing artifact, a later analysis dropped under 600 nucleotide sequences that were highly shared and had low generation probability. For each public chain, a later analysis derived a clonal expansion index from normalized ranks of inferred template counts within each repertoire. A later analysis computed generation probabilities with a VDJ recombination model fitted to out-of-frame rearrangements, and checked the results against IGoR. Hypergeometric tests were used in a later analysis to score TCR-TCR, TCR-HLA and TCR-CMV co-occurrence, with a repertoire-size bias correction applied to the TCR pairs. In a later analysis, false discovery rates were estimated by permuting HLA or CMV assignments 20 times. In a later analysis, co-occurring TCRs were grouped using DBSCAN, and TCRdist sequence similarity was added for clustering within HLA-allele-positive subsets. For co-occurrence clustering, repertoires with fewer than 30,000 or more than 120,000 public chains were excluded, along with four or five repertoires with anomalous nucleotide sharing. Sourced from immuneACCESS, this table was stored by TCRdb with only in-frame sequences that have V and J called. A share of the clones is absent; for the studies checked, an unresolved V gene accounts for under half, and the remainder has no known explanation. Clone size and the V and J calls come from that table; the DNA yielded D and trimming. A total of under 250,000 clones appear in this sample, about 79% of them only once. 1.5% to 2% of the sample is held by the ten biggest clonotypes.

This receptor was identified in a male donor in good health and CMV-seronegative. The source material was PBMCs. Recombination linked TRBV7-2 to TRBJ2-7, with 8 middle bases fitting TRBD1. The CDR3 sequence is CASSPSGTGYEQYF. The nucleotides read TGTGCCAGCAGCCCCTCCGGGACAGGCTACGAGCAGTACTTC.